This TCR beta chain comes out of a study of blood T cell repertoires in COVID-19. Clones were sequenced by immunoSEQ multiplex PCR, and TCRdb holds only the in-frame ones, with some missing. The sample contains 270,000 or so clones, approximately 84% of which appear only once. The V gene lost 1 base and the J gene lost 6 bases, with 9 bases spanning the gap. The CDR3 length is 13 residues. CDR1 and CDR2 from the germline V gene are MDHEN and SYDVKM. The specimen sequenced was peripheral blood. The origin of this receptor is a human donor with COVID-19, enrolled during active disease. The donor label of this sample is uncertain. The gene calls are TRBV28 and TRBJ1-2; no clear D gene. CDR3 in amino acids: CASSLFGGHGYTF. The CDR3 nucleotides are TGTGCCAGCAGTTTATTTGGTGGGCATGGCTACACCTTC.